The 22 T cell receptor beta chains listed next were all sequenced from one sample in a study of cytomegalovirus exposure and HLA in healthy donors. With 60 Vbeta and 13 Jbeta primers, the PCR was carried out. TCRdb's table, derived via immunoSEQ multiplex PCR, lists solely in-frame clones and lacks some. The sample yields under 90,000 clones, 60% to 80% seen once. The sequencing input was PBMCs. The receptors come from a middle-aged man in good health and CMV-seronegative.

The J gene is TRBJ1-4, the V gene TRBV7-3, with D unresolved. The length of the CDR3 is 10 residues. Germline values: CDR1 SGHTA, CDR2 FQGTGA. In DNA form, the CDR3 reads TGTGTCGAGGATAATGAAAAACTGTTTTTT. Protein product: CVEDNEKLFF.

The chain combines TRBV9 with TRBJ2-7, with D possibly matching TRBD2 (5 bases). V lost 4 bases, J lost 3 bases, and 14 bases lay in between. The CDR3 is 14 residues long. Germline CDR1 and CDR2: SGDLS and YYNGEE. CDR3 protein: CASSPQGGNYEQYF. As DNA, the CDR3 is TGTGCCAGCAGCCCCCAAGGAGGTAACTACGAGCAGTACTTC.

This clone was seen more than once but under ten times. The chain links TRBV5-6 to TRBJ2-7; D is perhaps TRBD1 (6 bases). Germline CDR1 and CDR2: SGHDT and YYEEEE. This CDR3 is built from 14 residues. V lost 4 bases and J 2 bases, leaving 13 bases between the germline ends. Written as DNA, the CDR3 is TGTGCCAGCAGCCTAAGACAGGCCCCCTACGAGCAGTACTTC. As protein: CASSLRQAPYEQYF.

CDR3 coding DNA: TGCGCCAGCAGCGCTCGTCCACTACCCGACACTGAAGCTTTCTTT. Protein product: CASSARPLPDTEAFF. The V and J genes are TRBV10-1 and TRBJ1-1; D unclear. The ends were cut back, 6 bases at V and 3 bases at J, with 17 bases in the middle. Germline V lookup: CDR1 WNHNN, CDR2 SYGVQD (reference sequence). CDR3 length equals 15 residues.

The V and J genes are TRBV6-5 and TRBJ2-1; a weak D match, TRBD2 (6 bases). Trimming left V 0 bases short and J 1 base short, with 10 bases between. CDR3 size: 16 residues. Per the germline V gene, CDR1 is MNHEY and CDR2 is SVGAGI. The CDR3 DNA reads TGTGCCAGCAGTTACTCCGGAGGGGAATCCTACAATGAGCAGTTCTTC. It specifies CASSYSGGESYNEQFF.

V and J are TRBV7-9 and TRBJ2-7; 7 nucleotides align to TRBD1. V was pared by 1 base and J by 2 bases, with 5 bases of the junction left unmatched. CDR3 size: 15 residues. Germline V gene sequence: CDR1 SEHNR, CDR2 FQNEAQ (reference sequence). The CDR3 DNA reads TGTGCCAGCAGCTTAGGACAGGGATTAACCTACGAGCAGTACTTC. Amino acids: CASSLGQGLTYEQYF.

This chain uses TRBV18 with TRBJ1-2; D might be TRBD1 (5 bases). The CDR3 spans 12 residues. Between the trimmed V and J ends, which lost 4 bases and 4 bases, there was a span of 7 bases. Per germline, CDR1 KGHSH and CDR2 LQKENI. In nucleotides, the CDR3 is TGTGCCAGCTCACGACAGAGCTATGGCTACACCTTC. This codes for CASSRQSYGYTF.

The V call is TRBV10-3, the J call TRBJ1-5; 9 bases are a match to TRBD1. CDR1 ENHRY and CDR2 SYGVKD come from the germline V gene. The trim removed 4 bases at V and 3 bases at J, leaving 4 bases unmatched. This CDR3 region has 15 residues. CDR3 sequence reads: CAISGGTGYNQPQHF. The CDR3 DNA sequence: TGTGCCATCAGTGGAGGGACAGGGTACAATCAGCCCCAGCATTTT.

V usage is TRBV28 and J usage is TRBJ1-4; D is possibly TRBD1 (5 bases). Trimming took 3 bases from V and 0 from J, leaving 17 bases between them. Germline CDR1 and CDR2: MDHEN and SYDVKM. There are 18 residues in the CDR3. DNA of the CDR3: TGTGCCAGCAGTTTTCTCACTGGTCAGGGCGCAACTAATGAAAAACTGTTTTTT. This translates into CASSFLTGQGATNEKLFF.

This clone was seen only a few times. The chain employs TRBV29-1 and TRBJ1-1; 8 bases line up with TRBD1. Germline CDR1 is SQVTM and CDR2 is ANQGSEA. The CDR3 is 13 residues long. J gave up 2 bases and V 7 bases, and 6 bases lay outside the gene matches. CDR3 DNA: TGCAGCGCCAAGACAGGGGATAACACTGAAGCTTTCTTT. Its translation is CSAKTGDNTEAFF.

The V and J genes are TRBV29-1 and TRBJ1-2; 8 bases map to TRBD1. The CDR3 contains 13 residues. The trim removed 6 bases at V and 8 bases at J, leaving 11 bases unmatched. Germline V CDR1 and CDR2: SQVTM, ANQGSEA. CDR3 coding DNA: TGCAGCGTCACTCAGACAGGGGTAGGCGGCTACACCTTC. Protein: CSVTQTGVGGYTF.

The rearrangement uses TRBV6-1 and TRBJ1-5; no reliable D call. The V end was cut by 0 bases, the J end by 5 bases, with 11 bases between. The CDR3 has 15 residues. Germline CDR1 MNHNS, CDR2 SASEGT. The DNA of the CDR3 is TGTGCCAGCAGTGAAGCTTTCAGCGGTGATCAGCCCCAGCATTTT. Encoded protein: CASSEAFSGDQPQHF.

The rearrangement links TRBV9 to TRBJ1-3, with D unresolved. This CDR3 is 16 amino acids long. V lost 4 bases, J lost 4 bases, and 18 bases lay in between. Germline V gene data show CDR1 as SGDLS and CDR2 as YYNGEE. For the CDR3, the DNA is TGTGCCAGCAGCAAGGGCCGGAGGGCGTACGGAAACACCATATATTTT. Encoded protein: CASSKGRRAYGNTIYF.

This clone was detected only a few times. CDR3 region: CASSFWPGGVNEKLFF. The CDR3 nucleotides read TGTGCCAGCAGTTTTTGGCCTGGGGGGGTTAATGAAAAACTGTTTTTT. The V gene is TRBV2, the J gene TRBJ1-4, with a weak D call TRBD1 (5 bases). V was clipped by 5 bases and J by 4 bases, with 17 bases between them. This CDR3 region has 16 residues. From germline, CDR1 is SNHLY and CDR2 FYNNEI.

In DNA, the CDR3 is TGTGCCAGCAGTTATCGAGACAGGGGTGATGAGCAGTTCTTC. It yields the protein CASSYRDRGDEQFF. The chain recombines TRBV6-5 with TRBJ2-1; 8 positions match TRBD1. Germline loops: CDR1 MNHEY, CDR2 SVGAGI. The CDR3 is made up of 14 amino acids. The V and J ends lost 3 bases and 8 bases, in that order; junction bases with no gene match: 6.

The chain combines TRBV5-1 with TRBJ1-2, with D possibly matching TRBD1 (5 bases). Trimming took 4 bases from V and 4 from J, leaving 17 bases between them. The length of the CDR3 is 15 residues. CDR1 is SGHRS, CDR2 YFSETQ, per germline. The CDR3 reads CASSPRQSTVYGYTF. CDR3 sequence (DNA): TGCGCCAGCAGCCCCCGACAGTCTACCGTCTATGGCTACACCTTC.

The V call is TRBV5-8, the J call TRBJ2-5; possibly TRBD2 for D (6 bases). Deletions cut 2 bases from V and 9 bases from J, with 17 bases between. This CDR3 comprises 14 residues. Germline V gene lookup returns CDR1 SGHTS and CDR2 YDEGEE. CDR3 in DNA: TGTGCCAGCAGCTTTACGGGAGACCCAAGGGCCCAGTACTTC. Translated: CASSFTGDPRAQYF.

The chain employs TRBV5-4 and TRBJ2-7, with 8 nucleotides matching TRBD2. V lost 1 base and J lost 3; bases outside the gene matches: 9. The germline V gene has CDR1 SGHNT and CDR2 YYREEE (reference sequence). The CDR3 is made up of 16 amino acids. CDR3: CASSLRPGLDGYEQYF. CDR3 sequence (DNA): TGTGCCAGCAGCTTGCGCCCGGGACTAGACGGCTACGAGCAGTACTTC.

The chain links TRBV19 to TRBJ2-3, with 7 bases that match TRBD2. After removal of 5 bases from V and 2 bases from J, the junction contained 16 bases not matched to a gene. In germline, CDR1 is LNHDA, CDR2 SQIVND (reference sequence). This CDR3 has 18 residues. CDR3 sequence: CASSPRSTSWGNTDTQYF. The DNA of the CDR3 is TGTGCCAGTAGTCCCCGTTCGACTAGCTGGGGGAACACAGATACGCAGTATTTT.

This chain uses TRBV7-9 with TRBJ1-2, with a weak D call TRBD1 (5 bases). V lost 5 bases to trimming and J lost 4 bases, with 14 bases between them. The CDR3 runs to 14 residues. The germline gives CDR1 SEHNR, CDR2 FQNEAQ (reference sequence). DNA of the CDR3: TGTGCCAGCAGCCAGACAGATCAAGGCTATGGCTACACCTTC. Amino acids: CASSQTDQGYGYTF.

This clone appeared once. This rearrangement joins TRBV10-3 to TRBJ2-7; TRBD1 might be the D (5 bases). This CDR3 has 14 amino acids. Trimming pared 3 bases from V and 4 bases from J, leaving 13 bases between. Germline CDR1 ENHRY, CDR2 SYGVKD. The CDR3 sequence is CAISEGRTYYEQYF. CDR3 DNA sequence: TGTGCCATCAGTGAAGGGCGGACATATTACGAGCAGTACTTC.

The chain has TRBV27 and TRBJ1-1; D unresolved. The CDR3 extends over 14 amino acids. The V gene's germline CDR1 is MNHEY and CDR2 SMNVEV (reference sequence). The V and J ends lost 5 bases and 1 base respectively, with 11 bases between them. Here the CDR3 reads CASSPLGPNTEAFF. The CDR3 nucleotides are TGTGCCAGCAGTCCGCTGGGCCCGAACACTGAAGCTTTCTTT.